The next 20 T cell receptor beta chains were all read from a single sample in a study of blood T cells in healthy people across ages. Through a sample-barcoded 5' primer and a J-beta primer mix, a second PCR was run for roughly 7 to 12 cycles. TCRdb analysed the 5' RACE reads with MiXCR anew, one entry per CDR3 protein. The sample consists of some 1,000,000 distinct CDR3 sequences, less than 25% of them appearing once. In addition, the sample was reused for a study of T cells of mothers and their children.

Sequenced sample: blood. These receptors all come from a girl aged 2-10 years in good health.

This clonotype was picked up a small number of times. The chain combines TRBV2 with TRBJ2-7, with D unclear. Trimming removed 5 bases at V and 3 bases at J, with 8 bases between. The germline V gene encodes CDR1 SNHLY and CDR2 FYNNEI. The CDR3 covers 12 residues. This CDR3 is CASSRQNYEQYF. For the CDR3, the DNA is TGTGCCAGCAGTCGACAAAACTACGAGCAGTACTTC.

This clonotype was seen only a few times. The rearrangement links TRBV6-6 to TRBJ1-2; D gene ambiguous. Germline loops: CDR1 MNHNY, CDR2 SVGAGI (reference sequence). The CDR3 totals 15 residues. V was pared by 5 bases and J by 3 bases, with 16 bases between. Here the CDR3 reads CASSRRKGKDYGYTF. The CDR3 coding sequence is TGTGCCAGCAGTCGACGGAAGGGTAAAGACTATGGCTACACCTTC.

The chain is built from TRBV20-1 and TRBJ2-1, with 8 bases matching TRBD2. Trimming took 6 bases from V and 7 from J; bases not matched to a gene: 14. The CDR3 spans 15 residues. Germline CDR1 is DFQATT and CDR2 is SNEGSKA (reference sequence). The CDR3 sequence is CSAFGGLAGRNEQFF. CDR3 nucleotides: TGCAGTGCCTTTGGGGGGCTAGCGGGTCGTAATGAGCAGTTCTTC.

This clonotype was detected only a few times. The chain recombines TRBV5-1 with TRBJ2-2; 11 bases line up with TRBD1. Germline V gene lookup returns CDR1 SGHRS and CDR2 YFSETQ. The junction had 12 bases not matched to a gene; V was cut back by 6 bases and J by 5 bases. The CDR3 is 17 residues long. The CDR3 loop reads CASTLPGTGGVTGELFF. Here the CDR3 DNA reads TGCGCCAGCACCCTACCAGGGACAGGGGGAGTAACCGGGGAGCTGTTTTTT.

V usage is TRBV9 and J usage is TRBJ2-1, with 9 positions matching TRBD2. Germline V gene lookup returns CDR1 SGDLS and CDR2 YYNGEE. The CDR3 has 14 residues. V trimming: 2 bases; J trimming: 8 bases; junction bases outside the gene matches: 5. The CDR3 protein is CASSVGLARDEQFF. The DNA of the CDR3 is TGTGCCAGCAGCGTTGGACTAGCGAGGGATGAGCAGTTCTTC.

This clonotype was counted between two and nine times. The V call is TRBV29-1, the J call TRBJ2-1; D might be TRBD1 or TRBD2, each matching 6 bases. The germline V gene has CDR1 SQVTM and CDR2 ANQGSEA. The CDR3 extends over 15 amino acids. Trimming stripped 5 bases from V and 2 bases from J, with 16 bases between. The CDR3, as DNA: TGCAGCGTTATACAGGAGGGGGGTACCTACAATGAGCAGTTCTTC. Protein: CSVIQEGGTYNEQFF.

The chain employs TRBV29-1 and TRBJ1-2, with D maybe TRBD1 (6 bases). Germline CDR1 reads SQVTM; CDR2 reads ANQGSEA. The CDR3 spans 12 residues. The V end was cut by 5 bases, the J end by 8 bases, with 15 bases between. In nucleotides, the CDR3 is TGCAGCGTTCACCGGGAACAGGGAGGCTACACCTTC. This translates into CSVHREQGGYTF.

CDR3 bases: TGTGCCAGCAGTGACGTTGATGGGGGAAGGACTGAAGCTTTCTTT. This codes for CASSDVDGGRTEAFF. The genes are TRBV2 and TRBJ1-1; perhaps TRBD1 as D (5 bases). CDR3 length equals 15 residues. The germline V gene encodes CDR1 SNHLY and CDR2 FYNNEI. V was trimmed by 3 bases and J by 5 bases, leaving 16 bases between them.

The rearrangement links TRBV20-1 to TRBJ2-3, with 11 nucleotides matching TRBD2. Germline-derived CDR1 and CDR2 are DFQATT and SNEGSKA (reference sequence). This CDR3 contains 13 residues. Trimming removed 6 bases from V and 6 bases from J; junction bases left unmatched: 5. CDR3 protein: CSAELAGVDTQYF. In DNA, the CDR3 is TGCAGTGCAGAACTAGCGGGGGTGGATACGCAGTATTTT.

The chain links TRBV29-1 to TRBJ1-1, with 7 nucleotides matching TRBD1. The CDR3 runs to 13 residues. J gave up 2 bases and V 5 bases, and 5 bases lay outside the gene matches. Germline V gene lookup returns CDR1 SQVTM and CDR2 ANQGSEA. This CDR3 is CSVFTGVNTEAFF. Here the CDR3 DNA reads TGCAGCGTTTTTACAGGGGTTAACACTGAAGCTTTCTTT.

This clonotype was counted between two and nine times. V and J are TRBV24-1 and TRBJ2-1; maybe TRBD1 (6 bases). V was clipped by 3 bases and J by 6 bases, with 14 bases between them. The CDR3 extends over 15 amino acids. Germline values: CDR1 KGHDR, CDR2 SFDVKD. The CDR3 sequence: CATSDVRGPGNEQFF. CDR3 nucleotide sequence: TGTGCCACCAGTGATGTCAGGGGTCCAGGCAATGAGCAGTTCTTC.

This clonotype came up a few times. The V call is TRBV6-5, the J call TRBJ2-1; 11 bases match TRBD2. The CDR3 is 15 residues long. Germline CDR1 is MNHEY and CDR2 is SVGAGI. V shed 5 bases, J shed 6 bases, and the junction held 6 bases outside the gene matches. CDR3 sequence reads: CASSLSGRALNEQFF. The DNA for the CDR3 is TGTGCCAGCAGTCTTAGCGGGAGGGCCCTCAATGAGCAGTTCTTC.

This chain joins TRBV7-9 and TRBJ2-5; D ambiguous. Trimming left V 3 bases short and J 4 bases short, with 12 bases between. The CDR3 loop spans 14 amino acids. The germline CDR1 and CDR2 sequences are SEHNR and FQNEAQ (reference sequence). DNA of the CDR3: TGTGCCAGCAGCTTCGGCATAAGTAGAGAGACCCAGTACTTC. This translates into CASSFGISRETQYF.

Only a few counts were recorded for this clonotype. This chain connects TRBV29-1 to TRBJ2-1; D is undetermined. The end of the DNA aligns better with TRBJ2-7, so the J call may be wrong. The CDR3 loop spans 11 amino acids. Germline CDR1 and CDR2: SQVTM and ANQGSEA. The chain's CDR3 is CSVTTNYEQYF. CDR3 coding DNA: TGCAGCGTTACTACTAACTACGAGCAGTACTTC.

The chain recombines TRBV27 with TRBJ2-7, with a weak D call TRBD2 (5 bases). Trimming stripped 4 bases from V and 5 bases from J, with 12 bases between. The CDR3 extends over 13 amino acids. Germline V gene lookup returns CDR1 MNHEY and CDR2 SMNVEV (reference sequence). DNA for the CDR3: TGTGCCAGCAGTTCGCGCGGGCCCCACGAGCAGTACTTC. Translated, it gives CASSSRGPHEQYF.

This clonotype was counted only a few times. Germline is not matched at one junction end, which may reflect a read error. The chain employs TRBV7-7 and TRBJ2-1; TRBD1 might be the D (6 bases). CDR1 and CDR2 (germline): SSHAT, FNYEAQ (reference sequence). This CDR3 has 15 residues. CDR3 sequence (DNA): TGTGCTAGCAGCTTCCGGGACACAATATACAATGAGCAGTTCTTC. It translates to CASSFRDTIYNEQFF.

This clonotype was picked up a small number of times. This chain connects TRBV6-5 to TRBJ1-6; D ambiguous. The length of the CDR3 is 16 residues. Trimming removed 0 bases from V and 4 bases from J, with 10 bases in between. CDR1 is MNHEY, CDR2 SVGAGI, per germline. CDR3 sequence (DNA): TGTGCCAGCAGTTACTCTGCAGCGGGGTATAATTCACCCCTCCACTTT. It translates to CASSYSAAGYNSPLHF.

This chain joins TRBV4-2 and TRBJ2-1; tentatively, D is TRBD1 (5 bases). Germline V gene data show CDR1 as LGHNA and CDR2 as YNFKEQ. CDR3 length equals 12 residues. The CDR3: CATQGAYNEQFF. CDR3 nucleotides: TGTGCTACGCAAGGGGCCTACAATGAGCAGTTCTTC.

This CDR3 reads CASSVEQEGQPQHF. CDR3 DNA sequence: TGTGCCAGCAGCGTAGAACAGGAGGGTCAGCCCCAGCATTTT. The chain is built from TRBV9 and TRBJ1-5, with D perhaps TRBD1 (5 bases). Per the germline V gene, CDR1 is SGDLS and CDR2 is YYNGEE. This CDR3 is 14 amino acids long. Trimming took 0 bases from V and 6 from J, leaving 10 bases between them.

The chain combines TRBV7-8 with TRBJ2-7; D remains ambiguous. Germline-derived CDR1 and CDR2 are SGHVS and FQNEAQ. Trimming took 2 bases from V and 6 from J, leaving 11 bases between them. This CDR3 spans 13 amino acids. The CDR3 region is CASSLKESAEQYF. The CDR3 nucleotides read TGTGCCAGCAGCTTAAAAGAATCGGCCGAGCAGTACTTC.